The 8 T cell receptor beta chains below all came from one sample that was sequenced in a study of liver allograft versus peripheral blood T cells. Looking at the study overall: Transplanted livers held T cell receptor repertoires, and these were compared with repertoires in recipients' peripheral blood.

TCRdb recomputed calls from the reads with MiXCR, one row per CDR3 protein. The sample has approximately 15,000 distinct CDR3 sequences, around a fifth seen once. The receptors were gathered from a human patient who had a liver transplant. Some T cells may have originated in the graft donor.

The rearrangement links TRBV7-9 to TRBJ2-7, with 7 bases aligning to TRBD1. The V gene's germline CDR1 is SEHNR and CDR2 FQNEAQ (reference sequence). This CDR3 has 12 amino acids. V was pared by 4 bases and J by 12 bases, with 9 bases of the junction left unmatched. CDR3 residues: CASSSETGDGYF. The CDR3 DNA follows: TGTGCCAGCAGCTCAGAAACAGGGGACGGGTACTTC.

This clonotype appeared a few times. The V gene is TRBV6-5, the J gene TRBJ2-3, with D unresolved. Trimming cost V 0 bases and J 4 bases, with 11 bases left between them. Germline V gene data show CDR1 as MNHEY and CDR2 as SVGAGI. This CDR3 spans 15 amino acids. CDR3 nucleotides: TGTGCCAGCAGTTACTCGAGACCTGGTGCAGATACGCAGTATTTT. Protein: CASSYSRPGADTQYF.

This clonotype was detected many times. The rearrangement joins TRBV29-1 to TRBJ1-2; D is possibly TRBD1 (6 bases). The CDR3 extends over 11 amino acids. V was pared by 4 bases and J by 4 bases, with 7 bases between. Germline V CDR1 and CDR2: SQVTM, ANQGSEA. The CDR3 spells CSVGDTYGYTF. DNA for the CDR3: TGCAGCGTTGGGGACACCTATGGCTACACCTTC. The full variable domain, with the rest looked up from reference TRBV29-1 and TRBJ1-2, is SAVISQKPSRDICQRGTSLTIQCQVDSQVTMMFWYRQQPGQSLTLIATANQGSEATYESGFVIDKFPISRPNLTFSTLTVSNMSPEDSSIYLCSVGDTYGYTFGSGTRLTVV.

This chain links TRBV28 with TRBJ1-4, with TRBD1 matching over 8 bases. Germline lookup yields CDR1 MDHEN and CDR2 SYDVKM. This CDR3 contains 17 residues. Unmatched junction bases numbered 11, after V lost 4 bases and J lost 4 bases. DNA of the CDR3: TGTGCCAGCAGTTCCTCCGGGACAGGCTACGGTAATGAAAAACTGTTTTTT. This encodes CASSSSGTGYGNEKLFF.

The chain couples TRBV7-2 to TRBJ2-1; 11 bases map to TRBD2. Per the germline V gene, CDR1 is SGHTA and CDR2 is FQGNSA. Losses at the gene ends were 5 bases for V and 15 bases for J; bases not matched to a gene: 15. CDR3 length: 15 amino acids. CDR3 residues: CASSPWGSGGARPFF. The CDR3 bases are TGTGCCAGCAGCCCCTGGGGTAGCGGGGGGGCCCGTCCGTTCTTC.

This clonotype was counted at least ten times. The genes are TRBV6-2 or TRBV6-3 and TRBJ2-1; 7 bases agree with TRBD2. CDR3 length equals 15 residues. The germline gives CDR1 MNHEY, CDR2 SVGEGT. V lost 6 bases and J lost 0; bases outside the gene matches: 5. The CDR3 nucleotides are TGTGCCAGCAGGTTAGCGGGCTACTCCTACAATGAGCAGTTCTTC. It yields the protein CASRLAGYSYNEQFF.

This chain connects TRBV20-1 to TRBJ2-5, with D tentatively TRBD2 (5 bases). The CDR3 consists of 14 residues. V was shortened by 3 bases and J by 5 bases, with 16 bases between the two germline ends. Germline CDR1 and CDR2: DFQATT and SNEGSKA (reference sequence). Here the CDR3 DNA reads TGCAGTGCTAGGGGAGTTGTCGACGTGGAGACCCAGTACTTC. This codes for CSARGVVDVETQYF.

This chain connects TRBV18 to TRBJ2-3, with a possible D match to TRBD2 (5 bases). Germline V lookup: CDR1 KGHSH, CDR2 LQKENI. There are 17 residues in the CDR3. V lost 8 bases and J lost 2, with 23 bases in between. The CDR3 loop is CASSQVVDYPYTDTQYF. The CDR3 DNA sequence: TGTGCCAGCAGCCAAGTAGTAGACTACCCTTACACAGATACGCAGTATTTT.